This T cell receptor (beta chain) was recovered during a study of blood T cell repertoires in COVID-19. Across the study: Acute and convalescent COVID-19 specimens originated in the United States, Italy and Spain. T cells, B-cell-depleted T cells, or PBMCs supplied cDNA or gDNA.

This CDR3 has 12 residues. The junction had 5 bases not matched to a gene; V was cut back by 10 bases and J by 3 bases. Germline V gives CDR1 SGHAT, CDR2 FQNNGV. Participants were placed into cohorts based on the clinical history they reported. TCRdb keeps only in-frame clones here, not all; method: immunoSEQ multiplex PCR. This sample has approximately 220,000 clones, with 70% to 85% found just once. The sequenced sample was PBMCs or T cells enriched from blood (not recorded which). The receptor's source is a woman in her 40s with acute COVID-19. The chain uses TRBV11-2 and TRBJ2-5; 7 bases are shared with TRBD2. CDR3 sequence: CATGRGEETQYF. CDR3 nucleotides: TGTGCCACCGGTCGGGGGGAAGAGACCCAGTACTTC.